This T cell receptor (beta chain) comes out of a study of shared clonotypes between healthy human individuals. The protocol was immunoSEQ multiplex PCR, while the TCRdb copy is restricted to in-frame clones and leaves out a portion. Of some 2 million clones detected, about 95% appear once; the ten largest clones hold 1.2%. This CDR3 comprises 15 residues. Germline V CDR1 and CDR2: ENHRY, SYGVKD. V shed 0 bases and J shed 1 base, with 7 bases lying between them. CD45RO-negative, CCR7-selected cells formed the naive CD8 fraction, which excluded terminally differentiated effector memory CD45RA+ cells. The sequencing input was naive CD8+ T cells sorted from blood. The source is a man between 18 and 29 years old in good health. This rearrangement joins TRBV10-3 to TRBJ2-1; D gene uncertain. CDR3 sequence (DNA): TGTGCCATCAGTGAGTCAACGAGTTCCTACAATGAGCAGTTCTTC. Translating it yields CAISESTSSYNEQFF.